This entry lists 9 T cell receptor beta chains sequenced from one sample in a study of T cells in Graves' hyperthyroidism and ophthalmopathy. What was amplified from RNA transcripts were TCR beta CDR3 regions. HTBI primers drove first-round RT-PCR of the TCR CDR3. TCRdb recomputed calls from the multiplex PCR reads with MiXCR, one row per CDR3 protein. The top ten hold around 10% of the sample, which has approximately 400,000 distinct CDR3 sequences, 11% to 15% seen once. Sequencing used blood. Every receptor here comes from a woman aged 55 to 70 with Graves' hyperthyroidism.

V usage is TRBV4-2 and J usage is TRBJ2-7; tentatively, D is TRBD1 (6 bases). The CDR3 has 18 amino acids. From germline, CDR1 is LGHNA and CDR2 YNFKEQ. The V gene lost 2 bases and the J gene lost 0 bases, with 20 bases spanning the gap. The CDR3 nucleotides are TGTGCCAGCAGCCAAAAGGGGGTTCGGAGCCGCTTCTCCTACGAGCAGTACTTC. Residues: CASSQKGVRSRFSYEQYF.

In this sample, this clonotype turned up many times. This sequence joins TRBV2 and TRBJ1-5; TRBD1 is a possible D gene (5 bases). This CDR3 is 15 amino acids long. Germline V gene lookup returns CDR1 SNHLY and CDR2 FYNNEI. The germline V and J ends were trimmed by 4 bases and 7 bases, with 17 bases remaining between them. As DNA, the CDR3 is TGTGCCAGCAGTGTGGGAAGGCAGGGTGGCCAGCCCCAGCATTTT. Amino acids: CASSVGRQGGQPQHF. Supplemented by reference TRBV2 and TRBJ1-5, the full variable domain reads EPEVTQTPSHQVTQMGQEVILRCVPISNHLYFYWYRQILGQKVEFLVSFYNNEISEKSEIFDDQFSVERPDGSNFTLKIRSTKLEDSAMYFCASSVGRQGGQPQHFGDGTRLSIL.

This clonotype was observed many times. CDR3 in amino acids: CASRQVGGTDTQYF. CDR3 coding DNA: TGTGCCAGCAGGCAAGTGGGGGGCACAGATACGCAGTATTTT. The chain couples TRBV12-3 or TRBV12-4 to TRBJ2-3; the D call may be TRBD1 or TRBD2 (5 bases each). Trimming left V 6 bases short and J 1 base short, with 11 bases between. The CDR3 has 14 residues.

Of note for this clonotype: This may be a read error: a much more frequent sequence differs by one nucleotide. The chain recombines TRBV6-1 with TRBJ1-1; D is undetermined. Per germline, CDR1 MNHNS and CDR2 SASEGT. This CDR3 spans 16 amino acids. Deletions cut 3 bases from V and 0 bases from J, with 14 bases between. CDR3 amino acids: CASSESQVRLNTEAFF. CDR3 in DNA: TGTGCCAGCAGTGAGTCGCAGGTGAGATTGAACACTGAAGCTTTCTTT.

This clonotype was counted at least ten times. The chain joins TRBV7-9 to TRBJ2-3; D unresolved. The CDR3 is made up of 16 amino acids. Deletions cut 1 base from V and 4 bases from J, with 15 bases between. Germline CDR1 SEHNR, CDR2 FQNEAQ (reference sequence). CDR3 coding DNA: TGTGCCAGCAGCTTAGGCGTCTCACCGAGGTCAGATACGCAGTATTTT. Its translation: CASSLGVSPRSDTQYF. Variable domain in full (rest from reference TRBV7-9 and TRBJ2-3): DTGVSQNPRHKITKRGQNVTFRCDPISEHNRLYWYRQTLGQGPEFLTYFQNEAQLEKSRLLSDRFSAERPKGSFSTLEIQRTEQGDSAMYLCASSLGVSPRSDTQYFGPGTRLTVL.

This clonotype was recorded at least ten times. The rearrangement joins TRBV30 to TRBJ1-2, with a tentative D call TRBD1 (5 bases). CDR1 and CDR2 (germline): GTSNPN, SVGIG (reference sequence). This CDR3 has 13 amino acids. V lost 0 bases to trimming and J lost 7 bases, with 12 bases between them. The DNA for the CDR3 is TGTGCCTGGAGTGTACAGGCTTTTAGTGGCTACACCTTC. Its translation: CAWSVQAFSGYTF.

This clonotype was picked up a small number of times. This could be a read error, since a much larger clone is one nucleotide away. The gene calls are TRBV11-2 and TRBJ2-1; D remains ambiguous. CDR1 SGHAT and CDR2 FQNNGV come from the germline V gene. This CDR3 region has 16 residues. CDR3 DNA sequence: TGTGCCAGCAGCCCCGTGACTCACGCCATTTACAATGAGCAGCTCTTC. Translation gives CASSPVTHAIYNEQLF. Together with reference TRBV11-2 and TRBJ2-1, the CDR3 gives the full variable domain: EAGVAQSPRYKIIEKRQSVAFWCNPISGHATLYWYQQILGQGPKLLIQFQNNGVVDDSQLPKDRFSAERLKGVDSTLKIQPAKLEDSAVYLCASSPVTHAIYNEQLFGPGTRLTVL.

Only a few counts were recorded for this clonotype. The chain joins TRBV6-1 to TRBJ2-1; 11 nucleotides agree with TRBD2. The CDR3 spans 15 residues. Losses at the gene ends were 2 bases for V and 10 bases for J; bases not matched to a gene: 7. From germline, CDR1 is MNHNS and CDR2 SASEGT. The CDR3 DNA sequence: TGTGCCAGCAGTGAACTAGCGGGAGGTGGACGGGAGCAGTTCTTC. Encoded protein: CASSELAGGGREQFF.

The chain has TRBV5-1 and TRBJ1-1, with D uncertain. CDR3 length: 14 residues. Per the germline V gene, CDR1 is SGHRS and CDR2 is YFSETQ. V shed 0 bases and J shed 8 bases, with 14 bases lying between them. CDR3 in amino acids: CASSLEGSAREAFF. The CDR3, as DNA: TGCGCCAGCAGCTTGGAAGGGTCTGCTCGGGAAGCTTTCTTT.